The text below deals with one T cell receptor (beta chain). Repertoires were generated with immunoSEQ multiplex PCR, while TCRdb's copy carries only in-frame clones and drops some. The sample shows about 73,000 clones, roughly 95% of them seen only once. V was clipped by 5 bases and J by 5 bases, with 7 bases between them. Per germline, CDR1 SEHNR and CDR2 FQNEAQ (reference sequence). The CDR3 is made up of 12 amino acids. The data originate from a study of cytomegalovirus exposure and HLA in healthy donors. The sequence was collected from a man aged 18 to 29 in good health and CMV-seronegative. The sample was PBMCs. V gene TRBV7-9 combines with J gene TRBJ1-5; perhaps TRBD1 as D (5 bases). CDR3 loop: CASSRGDQPQHF. Here the CDR3 DNA reads TGTGCCAGCAGCCGGGGGGATCAGCCCCAGCATTTT.